The 13 T cell receptor beta chains given below trace back to one sample, sequenced in a study of T cells in Graves' hyperthyroidism and ophthalmopathy. There were TCR beta CDR3 regions amplified from RNA transcripts. Researchers ran a first-round RT-PCR on the TCR CDR3 using the HTBI primer set. TCRdb independently ran MiXCR on the multiplex PCR reads; one entry per CDR3 protein. The data contain roughly 510,000 distinct CDR3 sequences, around 20% of them singletons. Sequenced: blood. All receptors derive from a man between 18 and 35 years old with Graves' hyperthyroidism.

This clonotype was picked up many times. The genes are TRBV29-1 and TRBJ1-2, with 8 bases aligning to TRBD1. The CDR3 runs to 11 residues. Germline V gene data show CDR1 as SQVTM and CDR2 as ANQGSEA. V shed 5 bases, J shed 4 bases, and the junction held 0 bases outside the gene matches. The CDR3 coding sequence is TGCAGCGTTCAGGGGGCCTATGGCTACACCTTC. Translating gives CSVQGAYGYTF.

The CDR3 DNA sequence: TGTGCCAGCAGCTTAGATGCAGGGATTCGACAGCCCCAGCATTTT. It specifies CASSLDAGIRQPQHF. V and J are TRBV7-8 and TRBJ1-5; TRBD1 might be the D (5 bases). The CDR3 contains 15 residues. CDR1 is SGHVS and CDR2 is FQNEAQ in the germline V gene. V dropped 1 base and J dropped 7 bases, with 14 bases sitting between them. Drawing the rest from reference TRBV7-8 and TRBJ1-5, the complete variable domain is GAGVSQSPRYKVAKRGQDVALRCDPISGHVSLFWYQQALGQGPEFLTYFQNEAQLDKSGLPSDRFFAERPEGSVSTLKIQRTQQEDSAVYLCASSLDAGIRQPQHFGDGTRLSIL.

This clonotype has a handful of counts. The CDR3 is CASSQSFGGANYGYTF. DNA for the CDR3: TGCGCCAGCAGCCAATCATTTGGCGGAGCTAACTATGGCTACACCTTC. The chain has TRBV4-1 and TRBJ1-2; D remains ambiguous. V dropped 2 bases and J dropped 0 bases, with 13 bases sitting between them. The CDR3 length is 16 residues. CDR1 MGHRA and CDR2 YSYEKL come from the germline V gene.

The table lists this clonotype with many counts. This rearrangement joins TRBV2 to TRBJ2-2; D not certain. The V and J ends lost 4 bases and 6 bases respectively, with 9 bases between them. CDR3 size: 13 residues. The germline CDR1 and CDR2 sequences are SNHLY and FYNNEI. DNA of the CDR3: TGTGCCAGCAGTGCGGGTAGGGCCGGGGAGCTGTTTTTT. This gives the protein CASSAGRAGELFF.

The chain has TRBV20-1 and TRBJ1-5; D is unclear. The CDR3 length is 15 residues. Trimming cost V 3 bases and J 3 bases, with 15 bases left between them. Germline CDR1 and CDR2: DFQATT and SNEGSKA (reference sequence). CDR3 amino acids: CSASKAGGNNQPQHF. CDR3 in DNA: TGCAGTGCTAGTAAGGCAGGAGGGAACAATCAGCCCCAGCATTTT.

This clonotype was observed a few times. V gene TRBV27 combines with J gene TRBJ2-5; 15 bases are shared with TRBD2. Losses at the gene ends were 2 bases for V and 4 bases for J; bases not matched to a gene: 2. The CDR3 is 16 residues long. Germline V gene lookup returns CDR1 MNHEY and CDR2 SMNVEV (reference sequence). CDR3 residues: CASSLLGLAGGETQYF. Written as DNA, the CDR3 is TGTGCCAGCAGTTTACTGGGACTAGCGGGAGGAGAGACCCAGTACTTC.

This clonotype turned up a few times. This rearrangement joins TRBV19 to TRBJ2-1; D is undetermined. Per germline, CDR1 LNHDA and CDR2 SQIVND (reference sequence). V gave up 1 base and J gave up 0 bases, with 7 bases separating them. CDR3 length: 15 residues. The DNA for the CDR3 is TGTGCCAGTAGTATAGGGGCCAGCTCCTACAATGAGCAGTTCTTC. Encoded protein: CASSIGASSYNEQFF.

The chain uses TRBV27 and TRBJ2-7; 10 nucleotides match TRBD2. CDR3 length equals 13 residues. V shed 5 bases, J shed 6 bases, and the junction held 4 bases outside the gene matches. In germline, CDR1 is MNHEY, CDR2 SMNVEV (reference sequence). CDR3 protein: CASSNGLAAEQYF. Written as DNA, the CDR3 is TGTGCCAGCAGTAACGGACTAGCGGCCGAGCAGTACTTC.

The rearrangement joins TRBV27 to TRBJ2-2; 9 bases align to TRBD1. CDR1 and CDR2 from the germline V gene are MNHEY and SMNVEV (reference sequence). This CDR3 spans 16 amino acids. V was pared by 8 bases and J by 6 bases, with 13 bases of the junction left unmatched. CDR3 loop: CASARGTGLKPGELFF. The CDR3 DNA reads as TGTGCCAGCGCTCGGGGGACAGGGCTTAAGCCCGGGGAGCTGTTTTTT.

The sample holds many counts of this clonotype. CDR3 DNA sequence: TGTGCCAGCAGTTACTCAGGGGGGTCGAACTATGGCTACACCTTC. Translating gives CASSYSGGSNYGYTF. The V and J genes are TRBV6-5 and TRBJ1-2, with D perhaps matching TRBD1 (6 bases). The germline V gene has CDR1 MNHEY and CDR2 SVGAGI. Trimming pared 0 bases from V and 2 bases from J, leaving 10 bases between. The CDR3 runs 15 residues.

This clonotype occurred once. In DNA form, the CDR3 reads TGTGCCATCAGTGAGTCAGGACAGGGGACGAACACCGGGGAGCTGTTTTTT. It codes for CAISESGQGTNTGELFF. The rearrangement joins TRBV10-3 to TRBJ2-2; TRBD1 matches 9 bases. This CDR3 contains 17 residues. Germline V lookup: CDR1 ENHRY, CDR2 SYGVKD. J was trimmed by 0 bases and V by 0 bases; bases with no gene match: 2.

This clonotype was counted at least ten times. The chain combines TRBV13 with TRBJ1-2; the D is unclear. CDR1 and CDR2 from the germline V gene are PRHDT and FYEKMQ (reference sequence). The CDR3 is 13 amino acids. The V end was cut by 1 base, the J end by 4 bases, with 7 bases between. For the CDR3, the DNA is TGTGCCAGCAGCTTAGACAATTCCTATGGCTACACCTTC. It encodes CASSLDNSYGYTF.

The chain employs TRBV2 and TRBJ1-2; no clear D gene. Germline V CDR1 and CDR2: SNHLY, FYNNEI. V lost 2 bases, J lost 6 bases, and 10 bases lay in between. CDR3 length: 13 residues. In DNA form, the CDR3 reads TGTGCCAGCAGTGAACAGGAGATCCATGGCTACACCTTC. Translation: CASSEQEIHGYTF. The full variable domain, its missing parts supplied by reference TRBV2 and TRBJ1-2, is EPEVTQTPSHQVTQMGQEVILRCVPISNHLYFYWYRQILGQKVEFLVSFYNNEISEKSEIFDDQFSVERPDGSNFTLKIRSTKLEDSAMYFCASSEQEIHGYTFGSGTRLTVV.